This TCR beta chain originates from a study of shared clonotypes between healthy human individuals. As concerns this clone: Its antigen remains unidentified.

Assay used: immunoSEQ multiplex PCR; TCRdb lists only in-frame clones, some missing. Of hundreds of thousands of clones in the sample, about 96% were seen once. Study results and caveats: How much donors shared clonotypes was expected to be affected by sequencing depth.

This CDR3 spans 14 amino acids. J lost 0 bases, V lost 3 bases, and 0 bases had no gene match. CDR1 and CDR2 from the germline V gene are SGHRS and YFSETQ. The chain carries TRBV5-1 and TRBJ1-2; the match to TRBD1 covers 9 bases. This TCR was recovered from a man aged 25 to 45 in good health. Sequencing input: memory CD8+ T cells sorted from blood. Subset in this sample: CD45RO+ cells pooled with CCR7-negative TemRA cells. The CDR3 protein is CASSWTGANYGYTF. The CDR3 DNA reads TGCGCCAGCAGCTGGACAGGGGCTAACTATGGCTACACCTTC.